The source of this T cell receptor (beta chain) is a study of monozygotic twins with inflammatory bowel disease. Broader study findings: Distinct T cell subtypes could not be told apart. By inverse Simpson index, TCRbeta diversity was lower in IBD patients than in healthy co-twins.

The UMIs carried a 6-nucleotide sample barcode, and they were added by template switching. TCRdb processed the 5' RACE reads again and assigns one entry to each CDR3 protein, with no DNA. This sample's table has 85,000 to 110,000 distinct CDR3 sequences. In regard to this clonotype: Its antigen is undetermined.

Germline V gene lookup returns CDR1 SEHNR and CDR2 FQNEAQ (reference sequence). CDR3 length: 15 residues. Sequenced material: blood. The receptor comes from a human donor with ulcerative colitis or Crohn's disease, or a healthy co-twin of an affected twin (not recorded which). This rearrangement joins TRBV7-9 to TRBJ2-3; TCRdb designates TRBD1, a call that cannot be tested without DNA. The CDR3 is CASSETGGRTDTQYF.